Listed below are T cell receptor beta chains from one sample, sequenced in a study of cytomegalovirus exposure and HLA in healthy donors. Repertoires were generated with immunoSEQ multiplex PCR, while TCRdb's copy carries only in-frame clones and drops some. Here the sample spans roughly 270,000 clones, 88% being singletons. Sample: PBMCs. The origin of the receptors is a woman under 30 in good health and CMV-seronegative. The conserved cysteine and the conserved F or W are not part of the CDR3 here. Not every row has a clone size; where given, it reads once, few, many or a size class.

abundance	v_gene	CDR3aa
.	TRBV28	ASSLGLGSRLDSPLH
.	TRBV4-1	ASSQPGTGTSGNTIY
.	TRBV11-2	ASSLEVGWNEQF
.	TRBV4-1	ASSRVGTGGRGYT
.	TRBV7-7	ASSPGQGTYEQY
.	TRBV11-2	ASSLGAGGETQY
.	TRBV7-2	ASSLVGLGAYQPQH
.	TRBV7-2	ASSPRDSNTPNEKLF
.	TRBV28	ASSEGQGALGANVLT
.	TRBV25-1	ASSEGTGSAGELF
.	TRBV6-4	ASSARHSSGSANTGELF
.	TRBV27	ASSLGLAGVGETQY
.	TRBV6-6	ASTQGGPLVNTEAF
.	TRBV2	ASIGTANQPQH
.	TRBV2	ASSELGTRGYVKLF
.	TRBV2	ASSGTAGELF
.	TRBV28	ASSSRQGFSGYT
.	TRBV2	ASSEILEAF
.	TRBV4-1	ASSQSPAGVIADTQY
.	TRBV18	ASSPLSSAQETQY
once	TRBV9	ASSVEASGGGETQY
.	TRBV9	ASSVGDNRGLGYT
.	TRBV27	ASRRAAGIPSYEQY
.	TRBV6-1	ASARGRNTIY
.	TRBV7-9	ASSLGQEWGEQY
.	TRBV6-5	ASSYGTGGTEAF